Following are 20 T cell receptor beta chains from one sample sequenced in a study of blood T cell repertoires in COVID-19. Sequenced by immunoSEQ multiplex PCR; TCRdb stores in-frame clones only, minus some. This repertoire shows 400,000 or so clones, 80% to 90% found once; its top ten account for around 1.9%. The sample comprised PBMCs or T cells enriched from blood (not recorded which). These receptors came from a man between 35 and 55 years old in a cohort exposed to, infected with or recovered from COVID-19 (not recorded which).

This chain links TRBV7-9 with TRBJ2-5, with a possible D match to TRBD1 (6 bases). CDR1 is SEHNR, CDR2 FQNEAQ, per germline (reference sequence). This CDR3 is 15 amino acids long. V was pared by 1 base and J by 2 bases, with 11 bases between. The CDR3 nucleotides read TGTGCCAGCAGCTTAGGGGTGAGGGGGCAAGAGACCCAGTACTTC. Its protein is CASSLGVRGQETQYF. The full variable domain, with the rest looked up from reference TRBV7-9 and TRBJ2-5, is DTGVSQNPRHKITKRGQNVTFRCDPISEHNRLYWYRQTLGQGPEFLTYFQNEAQLEKSRLLSDRFSAERPKGSFSTLEIQRTEQGDSAMYLCASSLGVRGQETQYFGPGTRLLVL.

The chain uses TRBV6-5 and TRBJ2-2, with TRBD1 matching 9 bases. V trimming: 6 bases; J trimming: 0 bases; junction bases outside the gene matches: 2. The germline V gene encodes CDR1 MNHEY and CDR2 SVGAGI. The CDR3 covers 15 residues. CDR3: CASSNRGPNTGELFF. The DNA of the CDR3 is TGTGCCAGCAGCAACAGGGGGCCGAACACCGGGGAGCTGTTTTTT.

The chain has TRBV6-4 and TRBJ2-1; 7 bases agree with TRBD1. The CDR3 has 13 residues. Germline-derived CDR1 and CDR2 are MRHNA and SNTAGT. Trimming cost V 6 bases and J 9 bases; bases outside gene matches: 8. As DNA, the CDR3 is TGTGCCAGCAGCCGACAGGGCTGGGGTGAGCAGTTCTTC. This codes for CASSRQGWGEQFF.

A note on this clone: Other DNA sequences from this sample encode an identical CDR3 as well. The chain carries TRBV27 and TRBJ2-1, with 12 bases lining up with TRBD2. CDR1 is MNHEY, CDR2 SMNVEV, per germline (reference sequence). V was clipped by 5 bases and J by 5 bases; unmatched bases: 4. CDR3 length equals 15 residues. The CDR3 loop is CASSRLAGVHNEQFF. The CDR3 DNA sequence: TGTGCCAGCAGTAGACTAGCGGGAGTCCACAATGAGCAGTTCTTC.

The J gene is TRBJ2-6, the V gene TRBV7-2; 10 bases are a match to TRBD1. This CDR3 spans 16 amino acids. Per the germline V gene, CDR1 is SGHTA and CDR2 is FQGNSA. Trimming at V came to 6 bases and at J to 4 bases, leaving 6 bases not matched to a gene. The CDR3 sequence: CASSSDRGFGANVLTF. In nucleotides, the CDR3 is TGTGCCAGCAGTTCGGACAGGGGGTTCGGGGCCAACGTCCTGACTTTC.

J is TRBJ1-2 and V is TRBV27, with TRBD1 matching over 9 bases. CDR1 is MNHEY and CDR2 is SMNVEV in the germline V gene (reference sequence). The J segment lost 7 bases and the V segment lost 5 bases, leaving 8 bases of the junction unmatched. This CDR3 comprises 14 residues. CDR3 nucleotides: TGTGCCAGCAGTGAAACAGGGGGCGAGACTGGCTACACCTTC. It encodes CASSETGGETGYTF.

The rearrangement links TRBV4-2 to TRBJ1-2; D remains ambiguous. Germline CDR1 reads LGHNA; CDR2 reads YNFKEQ. The V end lost 1 base, the J end lost 2 bases, and 8 bases lay between the germline ends. The CDR3 is made up of 14 amino acids. The CDR3 sequence: CASSQGGQNYGYTF. For the CDR3, the DNA is TGTGCCAGCAGCCAAGGAGGCCAAAACTATGGCTACACCTTC.

The chain combines TRBV28 with TRBJ2-7, with 8 nucleotides matching TRBD1. The germline CDR1 and CDR2 sequences are MDHEN and SYDVKM. The V gene end was trimmed by 8 bases and the J gene end by 4 bases; junction bases not matched to a gene: 13. This CDR3 comprises 15 residues. CDR3 sequence (DNA): TGTGCCAGCGGCTCAGGGGGCGCAGAATCGTACGAGCAGTACTTC. Translation: CASGSGGAESYEQYF. The complete variable domain, with remaining parts taken from reference TRBV28 and TRBJ2-7, reads DVKVTQSSRYLVKRTGEKVFLECVQDMDHENMFWYRQDPGLGLRLIYFSYDVKMKEKGDIPEGYSVSREKKERFSLILESASTNQTSMYLCASGSGGAESYEQYFGPGTRLTVT.

The rearrangement links TRBV5-1 to TRBJ2-2; 7 bases map to TRBD1. This CDR3 is built from 14 residues. Germline assignment: CDR1 SGHRS and CDR2 YFSETQ. J was trimmed by 0 bases and V by 7 bases; bases with no gene match: 3. The CDR3 here is CASQGQANTGELFF. For the CDR3, the DNA is TGCGCCAGCCAAGGACAGGCGAACACCGGGGAGCTGTTTTTT. The variable domain in full, with the rest retrieved from reference TRBV5-1 and TRBJ2-2, is KAGVTQTPRYLIKTRGQQVTLSCSPISGHRSVSWYQQTPGQGLQFLFEYFSETQRNKGNFPGRFSGRQFSNSRSEMNVSTLELGDSALYLCASQGQANTGELFFGEGSRLTVL.

The rearrangement uses TRBV19 and TRBJ2-7; possible D gene TRBD1, 5 bases. This CDR3 contains 15 residues. Germline-derived CDR1 and CDR2 are LNHDA and SQIVND (reference sequence). Trimming took off 3 bases at V and 0 bases at J, with 12 bases between the two ends. The CDR3 nucleotides read TGTGCCAGTAGTATTAAAAAGGACAACTCCTACGAGCAGTACTTC. Its protein product is CASSIKKDNSYEQYF. The full variable domain, in which reference TRBV19 and TRBJ2-7 provide the parts outside the CDR3, is DGGITQSPKYLFRKEGQNVTLSCEQNLNHDAMYWYRQDPGQGLRLIYYSQIVNDFQKGDIAEGYSVSREKKESFPLTVTSAQKNPTAFYLCASSIKKDNSYEQYFGPGTRLTVT.

This clone occurred once. The chain links TRBV11-3 to TRBJ1-1; D uncertain. V lost 3 bases, J lost 4 bases, and 6 bases lay in between. Germline values: CDR1 SGHNT, CDR2 YENEEA. The CDR3 is 12 amino acids. The CDR3 DNA follows: TGTGCCAGCAGCTTCTCAGGCACTGAAGCTTTCTTT. It specifies CASSFSGTEAFF.

This clone came up once. V is TRBV6-5 and J is TRBJ2-1; D possibly corresponds to TRBD2 (5 bases). CDR1 and CDR2 from the germline V gene are MNHEY and SVGAGI. The CDR3 is made up of 13 amino acids. V shed 7 bases and J shed 6 bases, with 13 bases lying between them. DNA of the CDR3: TGTGCCAGCAATCAACTAGGCCCCAATGAGCAGTTCTTC. This sequence encodes CASNQLGPNEQFF.

V gene TRBV29-1 combines with J gene TRBJ2-1; a possible D gene is TRBD2 (5 bases). Trimming pared 4 bases from V and 3 bases from J, leaving 10 bases between. Germline-derived CDR1 and CDR2 are SQVTM and ANQGSEA. This CDR3 comprises 13 residues. The CDR3 region is CSVVPSSYNEQFF. In nucleotides, the CDR3 is TGCAGCGTTGTACCTAGCAGCTACAATGAGCAGTTCTTC.

This clone was counted at least ten times. The rearrangement links TRBV7-9 to TRBJ1-2, with a tentative D call TRBD1 (5 bases). The V gene lost 2 bases and the J gene lost 5 bases, with 15 bases spanning the gap. The CDR3 extends over 15 amino acids. Germline V lookup: CDR1 SEHNR, CDR2 FQNEAQ (reference sequence). The CDR3 DNA follows: TGTGCCAGCAGCTTAATCGATGCGGGGCGTTATGGCTACACCTTC. It encodes CASSLIDAGRYGYTF.

V usage is TRBV3-1 (or the pseudogene TRBV3-2) and J usage is TRBJ2-1, with D unclear. The CDR3 contains 14 residues. V was clipped by 1 base and J by 7 bases, with 11 bases between them. Germline values: CDR1 LGHDT, CDR2 YNNKEL (reference sequence). The CDR3 here is CASSQGHILNEQFF. The CDR3 DNA reads as TGTGCCAGCAGCCAAGGGCACATCCTTAATGAGCAGTTCTTC.

The rearrangement joins TRBV18 to TRBJ2-7, with 9 positions matching TRBD2. The germline CDR1 and CDR2 sequences are KGHSH and LQKENI. This CDR3 contains 14 residues. V lost 1 base to trimming and J lost 6 bases; unmatched junction nucleotides: 4. CDR3 sequence reads: CASSPRGGAGEQYF. In DNA, the CDR3 is TGTGCCAGCTCACCACGCGGGGGGGCAGGCGAGCAGTACTTC.

This chain joins TRBV30 and TRBJ1-5, with 8 bases matching TRBD1. Germline trimming cut 2 bases from V and 3 bases from J; bases unmatched to any gene: 9. Germline CDR1 and CDR2: GTSNPN and SVGIG (reference sequence). CDR3 length equals 16 residues. The CDR3 here is CAWSIQGRGLNQPQHF. For the CDR3, the DNA is TGTGCCTGGAGTATCCAAGGCAGGGGGCTCAATCAGCCCCAGCATTTT.

The chain has TRBV6-6 and TRBJ2-1; TRBD2 might be the D (6 bases). CDR1 and CDR2 (germline): MNHNY, SVGAGI (reference sequence). The CDR3 runs 13 residues. Trimming took 2 bases from V and 7 from J, leaving 9 bases between them. CDR3 bases: TGTGCCAGCAGTTACACGGGAGAGAATGAGCAGTTCTTC. Translating gives CASSYTGENEQFF.

This sequence joins TRBV12-3 or TRBV12-4 and TRBJ2-3; no clear D gene. V lost 7 bases, J lost 4 bases, and 9 bases lay in between. This CDR3 comprises 12 residues. Here the CDR3 DNA reads TGTGCCAGCACTCTTTGGCCAGATACGCAGTATTTT. Its protein is CASTLWPDTQYF.

About this clone: Other DNA sequences of this sample code for an identical CDR3. The chain's CDR3 is CASSPTGGNTEAFF. The CDR3 DNA reads TGTGCCAGCTCACCCACAGGGGGCAACACTGAAGCTTTCTTT. The chain carries TRBV18 and TRBJ1-1; 9 nucleotides match TRBD1. Germline V gives CDR1 KGHSH, CDR2 LQKENI. The CDR3 length is 14 residues. V shed 3 bases and J 2 bases; nucleotides not matched to a gene: 1. Based on the CDR3 plus reference TRBV18 and TRBJ1-1, the full variable domain is NAGVMQNPRHLVRRRGQEARLRCSPMKGHSHVYWYRQLPEEGLKFMVYLQKENIIDESGMPKERFSAEFPKEGPSILRIQQVVRGDSAAYFCASSPTGGNTEAFFGQGTRLTVV.